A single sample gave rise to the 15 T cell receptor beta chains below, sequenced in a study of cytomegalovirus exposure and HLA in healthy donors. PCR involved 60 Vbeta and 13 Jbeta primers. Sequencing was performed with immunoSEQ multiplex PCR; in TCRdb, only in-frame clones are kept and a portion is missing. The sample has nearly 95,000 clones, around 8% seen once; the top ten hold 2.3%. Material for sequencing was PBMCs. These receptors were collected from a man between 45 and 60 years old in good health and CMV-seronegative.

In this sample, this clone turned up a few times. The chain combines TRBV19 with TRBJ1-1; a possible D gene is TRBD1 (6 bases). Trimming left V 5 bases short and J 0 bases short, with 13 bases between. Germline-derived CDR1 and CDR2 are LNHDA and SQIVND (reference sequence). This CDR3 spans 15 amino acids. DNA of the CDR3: TGTGCCAGTAGTCATAAGACAGGCCTGAACACTGAAGCTTTCTTT. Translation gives CASSHKTGLNTEAFF.

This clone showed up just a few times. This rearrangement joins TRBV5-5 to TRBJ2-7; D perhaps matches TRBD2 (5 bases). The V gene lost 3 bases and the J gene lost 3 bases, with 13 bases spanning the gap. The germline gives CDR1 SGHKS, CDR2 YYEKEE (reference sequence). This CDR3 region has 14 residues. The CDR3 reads CASSWSFGNYEQYF. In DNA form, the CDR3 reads TGTGCCAGCAGCTGGAGTTTCGGGAACTACGAGCAGTACTTC.

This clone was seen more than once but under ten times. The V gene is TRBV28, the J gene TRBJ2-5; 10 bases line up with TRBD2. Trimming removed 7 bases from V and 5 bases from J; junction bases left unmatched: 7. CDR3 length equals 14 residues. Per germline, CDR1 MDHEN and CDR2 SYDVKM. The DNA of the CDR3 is TGTGCCAGCAAGTTAGCGGGAGGAGAGGAGACCCAGTACTTC. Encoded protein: CASKLAGGEETQYF.

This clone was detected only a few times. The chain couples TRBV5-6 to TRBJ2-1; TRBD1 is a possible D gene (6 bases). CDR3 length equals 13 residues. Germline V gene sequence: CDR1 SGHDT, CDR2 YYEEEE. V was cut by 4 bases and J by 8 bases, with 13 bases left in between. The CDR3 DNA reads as TGTGCCAGCAGCCCAACAGGGTTCGATGAGCAGTTCTTC. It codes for CASSPTGFDEQFF.

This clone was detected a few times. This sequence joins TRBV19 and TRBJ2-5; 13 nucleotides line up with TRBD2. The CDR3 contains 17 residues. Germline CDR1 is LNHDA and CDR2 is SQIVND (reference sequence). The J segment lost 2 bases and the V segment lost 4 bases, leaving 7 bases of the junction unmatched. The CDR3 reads CASSTLGLAGEQETQYF. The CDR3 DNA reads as TGTGCCAGTAGTACCCTAGGACTAGCGGGGGAACAAGAGACCCAGTACTTC.

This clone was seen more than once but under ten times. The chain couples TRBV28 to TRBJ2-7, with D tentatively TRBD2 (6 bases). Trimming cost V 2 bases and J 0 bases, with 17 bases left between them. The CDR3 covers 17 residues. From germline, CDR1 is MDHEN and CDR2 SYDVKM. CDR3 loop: CASSLPKGAGSSYEQYF. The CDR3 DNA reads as TGTGCCAGCAGTTTACCCAAAGGGGCGGGGTCCTCCTACGAGCAGTACTTC. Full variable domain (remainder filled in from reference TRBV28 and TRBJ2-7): DVKVTQSSRYLVKRTGEKVFLECVQDMDHENMFWYRQDPGLGLRLIYFSYDVKMKEKGDIPEGYSVSREKKERFSLILESASTNQTSMYLCASSLPKGAGSSYEQYFGPGTRLTVT.

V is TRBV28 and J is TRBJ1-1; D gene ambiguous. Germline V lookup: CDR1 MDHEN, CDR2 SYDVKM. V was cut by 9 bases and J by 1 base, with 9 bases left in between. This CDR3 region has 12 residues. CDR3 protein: CASGGGNTEAFF. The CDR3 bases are TGTGCCAGTGGAGGCGGGAACACTGAAGCTTTCTTT.

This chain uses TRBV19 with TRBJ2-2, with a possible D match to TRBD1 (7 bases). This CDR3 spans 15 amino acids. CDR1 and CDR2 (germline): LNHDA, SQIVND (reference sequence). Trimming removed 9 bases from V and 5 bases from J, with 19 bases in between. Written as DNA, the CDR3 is TGTGCCAGCTGGGGGCAGGGGGGTAGGACCGGGGAGCTGTTTTTT. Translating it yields CASWGQGGRTGELFF.

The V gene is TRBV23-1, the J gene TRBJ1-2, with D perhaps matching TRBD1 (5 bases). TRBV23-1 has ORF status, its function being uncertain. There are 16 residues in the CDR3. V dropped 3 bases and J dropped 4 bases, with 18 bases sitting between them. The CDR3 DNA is TGCGCCAGCAGTCATCCGGGGGGGGAGGGGTCCTATGGCTACACCTTC. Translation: CASSHPGGEGSYGYTF.

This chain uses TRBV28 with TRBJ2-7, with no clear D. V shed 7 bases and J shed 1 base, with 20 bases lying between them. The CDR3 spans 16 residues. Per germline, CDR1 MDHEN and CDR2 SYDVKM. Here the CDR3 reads CASTSILSASSYEQYF. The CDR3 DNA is TGTGCCAGCACCTCCATCCTATCCGCCTCATCCTACGAGCAGTACTTC.

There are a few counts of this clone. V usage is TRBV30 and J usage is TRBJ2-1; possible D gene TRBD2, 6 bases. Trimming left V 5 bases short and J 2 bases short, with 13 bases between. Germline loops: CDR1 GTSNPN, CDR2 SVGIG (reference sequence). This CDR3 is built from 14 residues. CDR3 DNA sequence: TGTGCCTGGGTTCAGACTAGTCCCTACAATGAGCAGTTCTTC. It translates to CAWVQTSPYNEQFF.

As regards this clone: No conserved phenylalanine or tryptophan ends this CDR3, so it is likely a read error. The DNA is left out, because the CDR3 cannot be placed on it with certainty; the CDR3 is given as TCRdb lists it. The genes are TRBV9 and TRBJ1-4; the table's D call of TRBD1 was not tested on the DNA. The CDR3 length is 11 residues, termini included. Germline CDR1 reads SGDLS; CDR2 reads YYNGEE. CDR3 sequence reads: CASSLPGQGGE.

CDR3 coding DNA: TGTGCCACCAGCAGCCCGGAGGGACCCAGACGACACGAGCAGTACTTC. Translation gives CATSSPEGPRRHEQYF. This sequence joins TRBV15 and TRBJ2-7, with a possible D match to TRBD2 (6 bases). The CDR3 contains 16 residues. V gave up 3 bases and J gave up 5 bases, with 20 bases separating them. Germline V gene data show CDR1 as LNHNV and CDR2 as YYDKDF (reference sequence).

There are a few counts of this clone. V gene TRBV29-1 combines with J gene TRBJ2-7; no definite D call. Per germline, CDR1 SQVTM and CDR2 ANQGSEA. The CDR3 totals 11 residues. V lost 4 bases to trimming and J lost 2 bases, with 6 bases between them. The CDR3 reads CSVVLTYEQYF. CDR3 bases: TGCAGCGTTGTATTAACCTACGAGCAGTACTTC.

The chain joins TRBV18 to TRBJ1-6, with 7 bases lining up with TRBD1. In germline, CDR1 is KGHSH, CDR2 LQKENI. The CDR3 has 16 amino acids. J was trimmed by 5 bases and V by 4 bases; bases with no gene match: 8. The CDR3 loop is CASSLAGTVNNSPLHF. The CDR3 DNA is TGTGCCAGCTCACTAGCGGGGACAGTGAATAATTCACCCCTCCACTTT. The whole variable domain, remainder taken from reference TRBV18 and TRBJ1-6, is NAGVMQNPRHLVRRRGQEARLRCSPMKGHSHVYWYRQLPEEGLKFMVYLQKENIIDESGMPKERFSAEFPKEGPSILRIQQVVRGDSAAYFCASSLAGTVNNSPLHFGNGTRLTVT.